This T cell receptor beta chain emerged from a study of cytomegalovirus exposure and HLA in healthy donors (dated by TCRdb to about 2017). With respect to the entire study: In an earlier analysis of approximately 500 of the donors, around 300 Gb of sequence data and some 100 million unique TCR beta sequences from about 190 million T cells were reported. An early release covering over 500 HLA-typed donors comprised roughly 300 gigabases of sequencing data and about 90 million unique TCR sequences. Of the 350 to 450 genotyped donors, 65% to 90% were placed in the genetic ancestry cluster associated with self-reported Caucasian donors. The study aimed to test whether signatures of past pathogen exposure could be identified by cataloging public T cell receptors. The T cell repertoires of several hundred subjects were profiled by immunosequencing and related to cytomegalovirus serostatus. Along with the approximately 650-subject first cohort, a separate validation cohort of around 110 different subjects was used. To predict cytomegalovirus infection status, the study combined high-throughput TCR immunosequencing, statistical association of individual TCRs with disease status, and machine learning. A later analysis re-examined previously published TCR beta repertoires from just over 650 donors and added high-resolution HLA genotyping to investigate patterns of TCR occurrence. Rather than using new phenotypic data, the later analysis identified candidate immune exposures from TCR beta sequences and from how often those sequences occurred across donors. In an earlier analysis of several hundred of the donors, high-throughput TCR beta sequencing was used to judge whether each TCR beta V gene segment behaved as functional or pseudogenic. Donor age, sex, ethnicity and CMV serostatus were collected together with the repertoire data. A later genetic analysis used genome-wide SNP genotypes for about 60% of the roughly 700 donors, treating that subset as a discovery cohort. Every discovery cohort repertoire had been produced on one sequencing platform. Class I and class II HLA loci were covered by the typing at four-digit resolution. The number of typed donors differed by locus: about 620-630 for A, B, C, DRB1 and DQB1; approximately 540 for DQA1; 600 to 610 for DPA1; and about 470 for DPB1. Four or five DR-DQ haplotypes were handled as single units for association and clustering, since linkage in the cohort was strong. On average, around 240,000 unique TCR beta nucleotide sequences were sequenced per donor among about 400 genotyped donors of the cohort, with 15% to 20% of those sequences being non-productive. What the authors observed across the whole study: When HLA alleles, especially DR and DQ, strongly co-occurred, attributing TCR associations to individual alleles was difficult. In this cohort, only TCR beta chains were sequenced, and detectable features were limited by the absence of alpha or paired-chain data. Specific HLA alleles were associated with 18,000 or so TCR beta sequences at a false discovery rate of 0.05 in a later analysis. In a later analysis, several top co-occurrence clusters were reported to appear linked to parvovirus B19, influenza, CMV and Epstein-Barr virus. A later genetic analysis reported fewer N-insertions in productive TCRs among donors in an Asian-associated ancestry cluster than the roughly 700-donor mean. About 17 rarely observed V segments, including chromosome 9 orphons, were excluded from the earlier analysis of a few hundred of the donors because counts were too low. A later genetic analysis associated a missense DCLRE1C variant with V-gene and J-gene trimming of TCR beta chains, and an independent cohort replicated the association. Linkage disequilibrium might explain the correlated functional status among segregating V segments, but an unknown experimental factor could not be excluded. In a later analysis, the rate of TCR association differed among HLA loci, with DRB1 alleles having the most associated TCRs and HLA-C alleles having the fewest. In both the original and validation cohorts, the classifier was reported to diagnose cytomegalovirus status with high specificity and sensitivity. A total of roughly 160 TCR beta chains were listed by the study as associated with cytomegalovirus. For the cohort, immune exposure information was limited to CMV serostatus. Most TCR sequences were seen in very few donors, while some public TCRs were found in many individuals. In an earlier analysis of 587 of the donors, most TCR beta V segments appeared in productive rearrangements about 87% or about 30% of the time, broadly matching IMGT annotations. According to a later analysis, most CMV-associated TCR beta chains appeared to be HLA-restricted, and the HLA associations seemed to be driven largely by CMV exposure. Compared with equally common non-associated chains, HLA-associated TCR beta chains in a later analysis were more clonally expanded and had lower generation probabilities. It was suggested by the authors that the approach could potentially be generalized to other disease states and immunological phenotypes. A further reported finding was that TCR beta sequences accurately predicted the HLA-A and HLA-B alleles for most subjects in the first cohort. HLA typing was unavailable for some donors at each locus, so association tests used only the typed subset. A cluster of highly shared sequence variants was judged likely to be a technical artifact of the sequencing pipeline. Because the 87-base-pair reads could not distinguish some IMGT-functional V segments, including TRBV6-2 and TRBV6-3, those segments were excluded. A few of the identified cytomegalovirus-associated TCR beta chains were confirmed in vitro to be specific for cytomegalovirus antigens. Roughly uniform sequencing depth across donors was assumed in presence/absence analyses, although this assumption may not hold.

According to the germline V gene, CDR1 reads SNHLY and CDR2 reads FYNNEI. Cut back by 5 bases and 5 bases, the V and J ends lie 9 bases apart. From cysteine to phenylalanine, the CDR3 is 12 amino acids long. This entry keeps only the CDR3 DNA: 36 bases, framed from base 1. Libraries were made using the immunoSEQ multiplex PCR assay. For the multiplex PCR, a mixture combining 60 forward primers for TCR Vbeta segments and 13 reverse primers for TCR Jbeta segments was used. The CDR3 region of rearranged TCR beta genes was amplified from genomic DNA by a multiplex PCR assay. On the Illumina HiSeq System, the amplified TCR beta libraries were sequenced as 87-base-pair reads. Concerning the study's data processing: A later analysis counted 65 million to 90 million unique TCR beta chains across the 666 repertoires, and approximately 11 million of these chains were shared by at least two donors. Raw reads were error-corrected and collapsed into unique sequences by a nearest-neighbor algorithm in which closely related sequences were merged to remove PCR and sequencing errors. Alignment of CDR3 sequences to IMGT reference sequences was used to assign V, D and J gene segments. For a sequence to be retained, at least a six-nucleotide match to both a V gene segment and a J gene segment was required. Rearrangements were classified as productive when the CDR3 lacked stop codons and remained in frame with V and J, and all other rearrangements were classified as non-productive. Following IMGT convention, CDR3 was defined as the stretch from the second conserved V-encoded cysteine to the conserved J-encoded phenylalanine. In an earlier analysis of just under 600 of the donors, sequences lacking an unambiguous match to a single V gene segment were excluded. An earlier analysis of some 610 of the donors called V segments functional above 56.7% productive rearrangements and segregating when the between-donor standard deviation exceeded 5%. A statistical classification framework was built for diagnosing cytomegalovirus status from the catalog of TCR beta chain sequences. In a later analysis, V and J genes were assigned by comparing TCR nucleotide sequences against IMGT/GENE-DB human TR gene sequences. Using the TCRdist pipeline, a later analysis assigned CDR3 sequences along with most-parsimonious VDJ recombination scenarios. A later analysis defined each TCR beta chain by its CDR3 amino acid sequence plus V-gene family, and excluded reads lacking a unique V-gene family. A later analysis removed 450 to 600 highly shared, low-generation-probability nucleotide sequences to deal with suspected cross-contamination and a sequencing artifact. For each public chain, a later analysis derived a clonal expansion index from normalized ranks of inferred template counts within each repertoire. Generation probabilities in a later analysis came from a VDJ recombination model fitted to out-of-frame rearrangements, and those results were checked against IGoR. In a later analysis, hypergeometric tests were used to score TCR-TCR, TCR-HLA and TCR-CMV co-occurrence, with a repertoire-size bias correction applied to TCR pairs. A later analysis estimated false discovery rates by permuting HLA or CMV assignments 20 times. A later analysis grouped co-occurring TCRs with DBSCAN, adding TCRdist sequence similarity when clustering within HLA-allele-positive subsets. For co-occurrence clustering, repertoires with fewer than 30,000 or more than 120,000 public chains were excluded, along with roughly five repertoires with anomalous nucleotide sharing. As stored in TCRdb, this immuneACCESS dataset retains in-frame rearrangements with V and J assigned. A fraction of the clones does not appear; measured against another copy, unresolved V genes explain less than half of the discrepancy, and the remainder lacks a known reason. That table is the source of V, J and clone size, and D and trimming were worked out from the DNA. This sample has 150,000 to 200,000 clones in its table, and roughly three quarters of those were observed once. Jointly, the top ten make up 4.7% of the sample.

On this clone itself: Its antigen specificity is not known. Qualities for individual bases were not recorded, and no much larger clone is one base off.

The cohort comprised 710 or so healthy bone marrow donors. Cohort members were all nominally healthy when sampled, although unrecorded immune exposures were likely present. The donor tested CMV seropositive, placing the donor among the 289 seropositive members of the cohort. A peripheral blood sample was collected from each donor, and TCR beta sequencing was performed on peripheral blood mononuclear cells. Genomic DNA was extracted from the blood cell samples with the Qiagen DNeasy Blood Extraction Kit. Sequenced material: PBMCs. This clonotype was obtained from a man aged 18 to 35 in good health and CMV-seropositive. Recombination linked TRBV2 to TRBJ2-5; perhaps TRBD2 is the D gene, with 5 bases matching. The sequence in DNA is TGTGCCAGCAGTCAGCTAGCTGAGACCCAGTACTTC. Its coded protein is CASSQLAETQYF.